The source of this T cell receptor beta chain is a study of T cells in Graves' hyperthyroidism and ophthalmopathy. Diagnostic decisions used clinical symptoms, serum thyroxine and TRAb, thyroid ultrasound and orbital computed tomography. About 10 ml fresh peripheral blood yielded the PBMCs. Findings and limits, study-wide: Stable hyperthyroidism was separated from ophthalmopathy by a model based on 13 V-J features.

This clonotype has a count of ten or more. Its cognate antigen is unknown. RNA transcripts provided the source from which TCR beta CDR3 regions were amplified. The HTBI primer set was used in a first-round RT-PCR of the TCR CDR3. MiXCR, applied by TCRdb to the multiplex PCR reads, yields one record per CDR3 protein. Among hundreds of thousands of distinct CDR3 sequences listed, around 13% were seen once. Trimming shortened V by 6 bases and J by 5 bases, and 19 bases separated the two germline ends. Germline lookup yields CDR1 DFQATT and CDR2 SNEGSKA (reference sequence). This CDR3 contains 14 residues.

The specimen was blood. The gene calls are TRBV20-1 and TRBJ2-5, with TRBD2 as a possible D gene (7 bases). The TCR was taken from a woman aged 40 to 50 with Graves' ophthalmopathy. CDR3 loop: CSASLSGRGETQYF. The CDR3, as DNA: TGCAGTGCCTCACTCTCAGGGAGGGGGGAGACCCAGTACTTC.